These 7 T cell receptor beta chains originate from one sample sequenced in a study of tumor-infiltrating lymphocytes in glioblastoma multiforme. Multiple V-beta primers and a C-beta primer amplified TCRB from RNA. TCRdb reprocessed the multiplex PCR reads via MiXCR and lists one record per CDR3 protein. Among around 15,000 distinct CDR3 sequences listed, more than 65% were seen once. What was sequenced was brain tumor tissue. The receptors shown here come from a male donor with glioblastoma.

DNA for the CDR3: TGTGCCAGCAGTGTCGAGACCGGAAACGGGTATGAGCAGTTCTTC. This sequence encodes CASSVETGNGYEQFF. The chain has TRBV2 and TRBJ2-1, with D unresolved. The CDR3 is 15 residues long. CDR1 and CDR2 from the germline V gene are SNHLY and FYNNEI. With 4 bases removed from V and 8 bases from J, the gap between germline ends came to 18 bases.

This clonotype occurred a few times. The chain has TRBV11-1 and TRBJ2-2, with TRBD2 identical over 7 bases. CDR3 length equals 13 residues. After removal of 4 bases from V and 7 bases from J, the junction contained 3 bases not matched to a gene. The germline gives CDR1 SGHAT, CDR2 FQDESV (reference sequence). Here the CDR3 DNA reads TGTGCCAGCAGCTCCTGGGGGGGCGGGGAGCTGTTTTTT. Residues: CASSSWGGGELFF.

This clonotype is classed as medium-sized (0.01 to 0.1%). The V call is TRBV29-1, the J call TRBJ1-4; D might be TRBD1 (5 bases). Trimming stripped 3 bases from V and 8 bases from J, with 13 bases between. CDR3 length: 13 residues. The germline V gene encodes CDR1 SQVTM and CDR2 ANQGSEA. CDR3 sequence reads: CSVESGFGEKLFF. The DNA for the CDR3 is TGCAGCGTTGAGTCAGGGTTCGGCGAAAAACTGTTTTTT.

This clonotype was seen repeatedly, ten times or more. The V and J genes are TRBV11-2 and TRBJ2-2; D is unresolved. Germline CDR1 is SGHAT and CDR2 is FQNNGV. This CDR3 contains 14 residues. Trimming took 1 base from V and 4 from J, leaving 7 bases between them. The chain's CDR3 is CASSLGSITGELFF. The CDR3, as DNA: TGTGCCAGCAGCTTAGGGTCTATCACCGGGGAGCTGTTTTTT.

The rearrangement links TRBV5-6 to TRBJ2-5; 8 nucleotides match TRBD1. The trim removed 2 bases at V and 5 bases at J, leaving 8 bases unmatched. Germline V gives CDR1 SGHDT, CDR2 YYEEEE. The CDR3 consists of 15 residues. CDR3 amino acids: CASSFGQGMDETQYF. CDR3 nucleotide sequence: TGTGCCAGCAGCTTCGGACAGGGAATGGATGAGACCCAGTACTTC.

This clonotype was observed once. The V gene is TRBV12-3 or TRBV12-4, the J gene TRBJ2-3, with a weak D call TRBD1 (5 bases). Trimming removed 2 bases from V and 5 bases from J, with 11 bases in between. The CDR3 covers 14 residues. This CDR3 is CASSLYGARDTQYF. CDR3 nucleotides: TGTGCCAGCAGTTTATATGGGGCGCGAGATACGCAGTATTTT.

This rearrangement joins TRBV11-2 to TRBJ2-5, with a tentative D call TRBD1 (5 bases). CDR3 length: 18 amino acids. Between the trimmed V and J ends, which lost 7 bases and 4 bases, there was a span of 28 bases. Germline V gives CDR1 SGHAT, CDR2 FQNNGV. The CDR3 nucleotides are TGTGCCAGCAATTCGACCACCGGCAGGGCGTTTTTGGTAGAGACCCAGTACTTC. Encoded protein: CASNSTTGRAFLVETQYF.